This T cell receptor (beta chain) appears in the sequencing data of a study of blood T cell repertoires in COVID-19. As processed by the authors: It was from reference gene primer amplification that nucleated cell counts were estimated. TCRdb's table, derived via immunoSEQ multiplex PCR, lists solely in-frame clones and lacks some. V, J and clone size derive from that table, while D and trimming were established from the DNA sequence. Seen here are about 100,000 clones, about 80% observed once, and the top ten hold around 29%. The CDR3 consists of 14 residues. Trimming cost V 1 base and J 7 bases, with 11 bases left between them. Germline V lookup: CDR1 LGHNT, CDR2 FRNRAP.

This receptor was obtained from a man aged 65 to 85 with active or convalescent COVID-19. The rearrangement links TRBV12-5 to TRBJ2-1; D unclear. The source material was peripheral blood. The CDR3 sequence: CASGLARVVNEQFF. As DNA, the CDR3 is TGTGCTAGTGGTTTGGCGAGAGTAGTAAATGAGCAGTTCTTC.